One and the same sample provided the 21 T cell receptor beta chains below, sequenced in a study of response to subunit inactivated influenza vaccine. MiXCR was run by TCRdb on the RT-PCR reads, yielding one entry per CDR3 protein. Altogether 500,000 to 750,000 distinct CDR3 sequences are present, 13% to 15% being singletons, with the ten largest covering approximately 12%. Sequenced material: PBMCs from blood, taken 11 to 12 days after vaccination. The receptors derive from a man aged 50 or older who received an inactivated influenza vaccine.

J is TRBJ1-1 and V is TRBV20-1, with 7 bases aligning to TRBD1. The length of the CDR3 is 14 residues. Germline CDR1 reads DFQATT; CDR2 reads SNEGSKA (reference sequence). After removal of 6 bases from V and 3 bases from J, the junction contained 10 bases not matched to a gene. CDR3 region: CSASPAGGYTEAFF. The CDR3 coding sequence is TGCAGTGCATCGCCCGCAGGGGGGTACACTGAAGCTTTCTTT.

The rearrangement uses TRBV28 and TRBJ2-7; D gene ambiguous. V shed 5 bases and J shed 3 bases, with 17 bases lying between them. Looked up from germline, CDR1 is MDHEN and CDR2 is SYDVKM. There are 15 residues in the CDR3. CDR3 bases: TGTGCCAGCAGTGGACGCCGAGAAGCCATCTACGAGCAGTACTTC. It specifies CASSGRREAIYEQYF.

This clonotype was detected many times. DNA for the CDR3: TGCGCCAGCAGCCATTTACTAGCGGACCCAAGAAGAGGGGTTTACGAGCAGTACTTC. This translates into CASSHLLADPRRGVYEQYF. The V and J genes are TRBV4-1 and TRBJ2-7; 8 bases map to TRBD2. This CDR3 has 19 amino acids. Germline values: CDR1 MGHRA, CDR2 YSYEKL. V dropped 3 bases and J dropped 4; count of bases not matched to a gene: 20.

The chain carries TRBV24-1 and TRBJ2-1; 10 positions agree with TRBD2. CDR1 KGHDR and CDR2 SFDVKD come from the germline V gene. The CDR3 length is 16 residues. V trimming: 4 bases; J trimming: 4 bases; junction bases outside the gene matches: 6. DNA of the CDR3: TGTGCCACCAGTGACCACAGCGGGAGGGGGTACAATGAGCAGTTCTTC. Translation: CATSDHSGRGYNEQFF.

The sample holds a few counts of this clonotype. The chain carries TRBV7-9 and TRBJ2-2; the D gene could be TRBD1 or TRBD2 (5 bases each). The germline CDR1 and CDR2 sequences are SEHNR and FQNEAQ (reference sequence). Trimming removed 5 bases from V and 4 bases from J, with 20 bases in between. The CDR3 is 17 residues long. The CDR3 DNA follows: TGTGCCAGCAGCCCAGTTGGGGGACCCCTCCTCACCGGGGAGCTGTTTTTT. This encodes CASSPVGGPLLTGELFF.

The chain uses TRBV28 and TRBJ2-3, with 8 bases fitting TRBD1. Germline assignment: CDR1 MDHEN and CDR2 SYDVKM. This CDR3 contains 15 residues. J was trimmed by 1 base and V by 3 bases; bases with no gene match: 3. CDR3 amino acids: CASSFTGGRTDTQYF. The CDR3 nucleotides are TGTGCCAGCAGTTTCACAGGGGGGCGCACAGATACGCAGTATTTT.

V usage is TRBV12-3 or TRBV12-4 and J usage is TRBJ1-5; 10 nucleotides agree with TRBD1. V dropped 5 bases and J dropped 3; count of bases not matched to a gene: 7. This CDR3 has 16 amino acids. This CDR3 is CASSAPGTGANQPQHF. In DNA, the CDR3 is TGTGCCAGCAGTGCACCCGGGACAGGGGCCAATCAGCCCCAGCATTTT.

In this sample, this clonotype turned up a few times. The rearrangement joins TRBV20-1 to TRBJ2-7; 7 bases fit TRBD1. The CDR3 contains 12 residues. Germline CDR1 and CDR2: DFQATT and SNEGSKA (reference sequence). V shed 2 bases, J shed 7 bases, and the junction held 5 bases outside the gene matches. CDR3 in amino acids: CSARRQGSEQYF. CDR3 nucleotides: TGCAGTGCTAGAAGACAGGGTTCGGAGCAGTACTTC.

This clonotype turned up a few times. The DNA of the CDR3 is TGTGCCAGCAGCTTCCCCCGGGAGGGGGCCCCCTATGAAGCTTTCTTT. It encodes CASSFPREGAPYEAFF. The chain has TRBV11-2 and TRBJ1-1; TRBD1 agrees at 7 bases. The CDR3 is 16 amino acids. Trimming took 3 bases from V and 7 from J; bases not matched to a gene: 14. Germline V gives CDR1 SGHAT, CDR2 FQNNGV.

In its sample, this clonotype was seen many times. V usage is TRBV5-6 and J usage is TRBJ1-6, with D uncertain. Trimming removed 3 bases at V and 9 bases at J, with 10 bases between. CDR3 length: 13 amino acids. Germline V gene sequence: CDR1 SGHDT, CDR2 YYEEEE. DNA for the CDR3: TGTGCCAGCAGCTCCGCCCGGGGTTCACCCCTCCACTTT. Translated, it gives CASSSARGSPLHF.

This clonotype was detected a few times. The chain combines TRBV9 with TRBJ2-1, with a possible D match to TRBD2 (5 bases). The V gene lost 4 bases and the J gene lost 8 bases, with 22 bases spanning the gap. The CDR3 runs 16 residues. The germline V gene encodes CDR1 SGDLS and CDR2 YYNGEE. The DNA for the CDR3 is TGTGCCAGCAGCCCCGGTTGGAGTAGCGCCATGCATGAGCAGTTCTTC. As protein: CASSPGWSSAMHEQFF. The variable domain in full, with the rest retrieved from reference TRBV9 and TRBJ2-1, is DSGVTQTPKHLITATGQRVTLRCSPRSGDLSVYWYQQSLDQGLQFLIQYYNGEERAKGNILERFSAQQFPDLHSELNLSSLELGDSALYFCASSPGWSSAMHEQFFGPGTRLTVL.

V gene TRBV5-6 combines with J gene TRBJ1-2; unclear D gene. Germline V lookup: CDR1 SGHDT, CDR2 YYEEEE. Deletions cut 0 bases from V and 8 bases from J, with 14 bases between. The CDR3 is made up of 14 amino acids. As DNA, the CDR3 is TGTGCCAGCAGCTTGGGGTCTCTCGATCAGGGCTACACCTTC. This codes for CASSLGSLDQGYTF.

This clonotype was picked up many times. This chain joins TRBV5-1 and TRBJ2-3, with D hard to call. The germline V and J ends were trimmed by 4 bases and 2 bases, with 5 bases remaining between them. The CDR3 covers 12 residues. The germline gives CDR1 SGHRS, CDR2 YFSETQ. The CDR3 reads CASSPPTDTQYF. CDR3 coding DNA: TGCGCCAGCAGCCCCCCCACAGATACGCAGTATTTT.

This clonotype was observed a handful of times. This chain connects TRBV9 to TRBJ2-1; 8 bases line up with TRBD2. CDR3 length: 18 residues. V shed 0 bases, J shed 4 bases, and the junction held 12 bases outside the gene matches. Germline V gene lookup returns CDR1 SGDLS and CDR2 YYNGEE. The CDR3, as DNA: TGTGCCAGCAGCGTAGCTTCGGGGCTCGGGAGGGGATACAATGAGCAGTTCTTC. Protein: CASSVASGLGRGYNEQFF.

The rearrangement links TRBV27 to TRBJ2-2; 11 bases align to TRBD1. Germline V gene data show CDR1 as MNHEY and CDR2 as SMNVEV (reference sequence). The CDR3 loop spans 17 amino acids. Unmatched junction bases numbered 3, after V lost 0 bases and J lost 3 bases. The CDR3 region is CASSLSRDRGYTGELFF. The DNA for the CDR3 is TGTGCCAGCAGTTTATCCCGGGACAGGGGGTACACCGGGGAGCTGTTTTTT.

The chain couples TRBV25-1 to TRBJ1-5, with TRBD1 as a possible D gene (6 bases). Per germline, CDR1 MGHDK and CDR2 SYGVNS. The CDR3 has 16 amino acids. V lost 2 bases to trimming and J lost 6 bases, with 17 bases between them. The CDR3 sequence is CASSEATGPLAQPQHF. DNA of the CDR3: TGTGCCAGCAGTGAAGCGACAGGTCCTCTTGCTCAGCCCCAGCATTTT.

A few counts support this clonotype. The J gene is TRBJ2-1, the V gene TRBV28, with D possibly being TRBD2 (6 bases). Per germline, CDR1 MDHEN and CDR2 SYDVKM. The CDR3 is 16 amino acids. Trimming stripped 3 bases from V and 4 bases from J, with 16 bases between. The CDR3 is CASSFLGGAGYNEQFF. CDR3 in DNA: TGTGCCAGCAGTTTCCTTGGCGGGGCCGGGTACAATGAGCAGTTCTTC.

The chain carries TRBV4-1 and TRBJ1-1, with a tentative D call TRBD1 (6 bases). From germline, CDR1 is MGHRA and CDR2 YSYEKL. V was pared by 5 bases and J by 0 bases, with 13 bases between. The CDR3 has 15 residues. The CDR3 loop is CASSFRTAMNTEAFF. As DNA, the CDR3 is TGCGCCAGCAGCTTCCGGACAGCGATGAACACTGAAGCTTTCTTT.

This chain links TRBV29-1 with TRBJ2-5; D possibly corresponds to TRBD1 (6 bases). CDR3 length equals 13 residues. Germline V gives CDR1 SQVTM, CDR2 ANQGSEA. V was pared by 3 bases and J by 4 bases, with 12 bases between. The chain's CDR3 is CSVEHRAGETQYF. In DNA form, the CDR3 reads TGCAGCGTTGAGCACAGGGCAGGAGAGACCCAGTACTTC.

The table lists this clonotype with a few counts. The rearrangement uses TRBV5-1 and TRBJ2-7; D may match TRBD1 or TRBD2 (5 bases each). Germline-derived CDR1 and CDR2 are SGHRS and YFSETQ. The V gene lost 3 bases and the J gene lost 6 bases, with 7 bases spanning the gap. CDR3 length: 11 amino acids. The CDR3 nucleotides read TGCGCCAGCAGCTGGGACGGCGAGCAGTACTTC. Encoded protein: CASSWDGEQYF.

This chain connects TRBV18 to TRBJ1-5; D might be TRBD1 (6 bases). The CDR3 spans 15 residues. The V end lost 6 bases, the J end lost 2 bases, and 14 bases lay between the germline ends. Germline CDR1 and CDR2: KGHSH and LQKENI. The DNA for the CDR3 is TGTGCCAGCTCGCTCCCGGGGGGCCGCAATCAGCCCCAGCATTTT. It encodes CASSLPGGRNQPQHF.